Described below is a single TCR beta chain sequence and its context. Its antigen remains unknown. This CDR3 has 15 amino acids. With 3 bases removed from V and 1 base from J, the gap between germline ends came to 12 bases. The germline V gene encodes CDR1 ENHRY and CDR2 SYGVKD. These data belong to a study of cytomegalovirus exposure and HLA in healthy donors. PCR involved 60 Vbeta and 13 Jbeta primers. The data were produced by immunoSEQ multiplex PCR, yet TCRdb's version contains in-frame clones alone and is incomplete. The table lists 150,000 or so clones, roughly 84% of them singletons. The study, taken as a whole, reports: Later analysis found that TCR beta chains associated with HLA were more clonally expanded than other, equally common chains. CMV antigen specificity was confirmed in vitro for a few CMV-associated chains.

The sequencing input was PBMCs. This TCR was recovered from a boy aged 2 to 10 in good health and CMV-seronegative. The V and J genes are TRBV10-3 and TRBJ1-1; the D gene is possibly TRBD1 (6 bases). The CDR3 DNA reads TGTGCCATCAGTGACCCGGGACATAAGAACACTGAAGCTTTCTTT. It specifies CAISDPGHKNTEAFF.